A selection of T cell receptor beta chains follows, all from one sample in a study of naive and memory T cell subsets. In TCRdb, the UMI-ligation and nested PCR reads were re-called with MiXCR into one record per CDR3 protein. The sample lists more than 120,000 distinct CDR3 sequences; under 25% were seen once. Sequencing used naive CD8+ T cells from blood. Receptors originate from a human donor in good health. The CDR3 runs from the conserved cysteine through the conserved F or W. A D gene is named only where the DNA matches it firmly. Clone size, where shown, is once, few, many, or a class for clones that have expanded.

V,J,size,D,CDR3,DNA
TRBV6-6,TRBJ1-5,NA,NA,CASSYLGQNQPQHF,TGTGCCAGCAGTTACTTGGGGCAGAATCAGCCCCAGCATTTT
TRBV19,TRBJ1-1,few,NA,CASSMWVNTEAFF,TGTGCCAGTAGTATGTGGGTGAACACTGAAGCTTTCTTT
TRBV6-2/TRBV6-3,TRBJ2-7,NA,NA,CASSYSLQGYEQYF,TGTGCCAGCAGTTACTCGTTGCAGGGCTACGAGCAGTACTTC
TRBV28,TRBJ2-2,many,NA,CASSLLGTGELFF,TGTGCCAGCTCCCTCCTGGGGACCGGGGAGCTGTTTTTT
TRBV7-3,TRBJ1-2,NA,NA,CASSLSGSSGYTF,TGTGCCAGCAGCTTATCGGGTTCCTCTGGCTACACCTTC
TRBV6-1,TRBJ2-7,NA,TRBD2,CASSEWAGGNEQYF,TGTGCCAGCAGTGAATGGGCGGGAGGGAACGAGCAGTACTTC
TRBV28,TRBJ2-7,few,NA,CASINTGLLYEQYF,TGTGCCAGCATCAACACGGGACTCCTCTACGAGCAGTACTTC
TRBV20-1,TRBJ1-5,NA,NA,CSARDGINSNQPQHF,TGCAGTGCTAGAGACGGTATCAATAGCAATCAGCCCCAGCATTTT
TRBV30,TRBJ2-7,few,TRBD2,CAWSRDGRVHEQYF,TGTGCCTGGTCTCGAGACGGGAGGGTTCACGAGCAGTACTTC
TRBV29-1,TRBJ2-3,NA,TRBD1,CSVGDWTGEDSTNTPDTQYF,TGCAGCGTTGGAGATTGGACAGGGGAGGACTCCACCAACACTCCAGATACGCAGTATTTT
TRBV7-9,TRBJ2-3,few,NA,CASSPPGTLEDTQYF,TGTGCCAGCAGCCCCCCGGGAACCCTCGAGGATACGCAGTATTTT
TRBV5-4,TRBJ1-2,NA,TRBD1,CASSFTGGTGYTF,TGTGCCAGCAGCTTTACAGGGGGCACTGGCTACACCTTC
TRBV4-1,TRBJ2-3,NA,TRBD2,CASSPLGASGLDTQYF,TGCGCCAGCAGCCCCCTGGGGGCTAGCGGGTTAGATACGCAGTATTTT
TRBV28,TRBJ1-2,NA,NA,CASSSYWGGRTGYTF,TGTGCCAGCAGTTCGTATTGGGGGGGGAGAACAGGCTACACCTTC
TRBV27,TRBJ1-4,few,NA,CASRGLTNEKLFF,TGTGCCAGCAGAGGGCTCACAAATGAAAAACTGTTTTTT
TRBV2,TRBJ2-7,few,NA,CASSEGRAFSYEQYF,TGTGCCAGCAGTGAAGGCCGGGCCTTCTCCTACGAGCAGTACTTC
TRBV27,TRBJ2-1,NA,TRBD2,CASSGFLAGLAEYEQFF,TGTGCCAGCAGTGGATTTCTAGCGGGATTGGCTGAGTATGAGCAGTTCTTC
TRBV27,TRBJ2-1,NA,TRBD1,CASSSGTGLNEQFF,TGTGCCAGCAGTTCCGGGACAGGGTTAAATGAGCAGTTCTTC
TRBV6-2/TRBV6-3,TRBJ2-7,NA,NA,CASSYGLLTYEQHF,TGTGCCAGCAGTTATGGGCTGCTCACCTACGAGCAGCACTTC
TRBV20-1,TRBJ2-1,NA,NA,CSVWENEQFF,TGCAGTGTTTGGGAAAATGAGCAGTTCTTC
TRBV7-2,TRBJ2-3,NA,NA,CASSPWDSGDTQYF,TGTGCCAGCAGCCCTTGGGATAGCGGAGATACGCAGTATTTT
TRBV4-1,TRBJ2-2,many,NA,CASPSSANTGELFF,TGCGCCAGCCCCTCTAGCGCAAACACCGGGGAGCTGTTTTTT
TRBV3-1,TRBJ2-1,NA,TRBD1,CASSQDSRQGVYNEQFF,TGTGCCAGCAGCCAAGATTCTAGACAGGGGGTCTACAATGAGCAGTTCTTC
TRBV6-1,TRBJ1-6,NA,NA,CATGVYRSPLHF,TGTGCCACCGGCGTATACCGCTCACCCCTCCACTTT
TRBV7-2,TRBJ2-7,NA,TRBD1,CATAGTGDPYEQYF,TGTGCCACCGCCGGGACAGGGGATCCCTACGAGCAGTACTTC